Sequencing of this T cell receptor (beta chain) was carried out in a study of cytomegalovirus exposure and HLA in healthy donors. Study context: Among the approximately 370 donors who were genotyped, roughly 86% fell in the genetic ancestry cluster that is associated with self-reported Caucasian donors.

The CDR3 loop spans 13 amino acids. V lost 7 bases and J 8 bases, leaving 17 bases between the germline ends. CDR1 is SQVTM, CDR2 ANQGSEA, per germline. The PCR used 60 Vbeta and 13 Jbeta primers. Libraries were prepared by immunoSEQ multiplex PCR; TCRdb keeps only in-frame clonotypes and omits some of them. The repertoire consists of around 110,000 clones, with around 70% occurring once and the leading ten covering 4.8%. V gene TRBV29-1 combines with J gene TRBJ1-4, with D uncertain. The specimen was PBMCs. The receptor's source is a man aged 25-45 years in good health and CMV-seropositive. CDR3 nucleotide sequence: TGCAGCGCCGAGGCCCGGGGAGGGGAAAAACTGTTTTTT. It specifies CSAEARGGEKLFF.